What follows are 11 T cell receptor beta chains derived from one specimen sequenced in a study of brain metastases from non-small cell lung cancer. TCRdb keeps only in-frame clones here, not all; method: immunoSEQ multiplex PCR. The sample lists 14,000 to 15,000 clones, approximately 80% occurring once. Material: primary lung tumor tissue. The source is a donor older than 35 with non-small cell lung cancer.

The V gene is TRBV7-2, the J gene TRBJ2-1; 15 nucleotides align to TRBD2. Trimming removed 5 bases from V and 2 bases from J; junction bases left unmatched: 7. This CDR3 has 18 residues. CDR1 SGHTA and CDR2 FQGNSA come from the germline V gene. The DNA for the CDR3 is TGTGCCAGCAGCGGGCTACGGACTAGCGGGGGGGCCTACAATGAGCAGTTCTTC. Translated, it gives CASSGLRTSGGAYNEQFF.

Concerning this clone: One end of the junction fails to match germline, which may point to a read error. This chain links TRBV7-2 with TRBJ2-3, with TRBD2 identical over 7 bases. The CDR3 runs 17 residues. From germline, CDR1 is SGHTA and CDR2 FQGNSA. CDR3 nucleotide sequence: TGTGTCAGCAGCTTAAAGGGCGGCGGGGGAAAGACAGATACGCAGTATTTT. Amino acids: CVSSLKGGGGKTDTQYF.

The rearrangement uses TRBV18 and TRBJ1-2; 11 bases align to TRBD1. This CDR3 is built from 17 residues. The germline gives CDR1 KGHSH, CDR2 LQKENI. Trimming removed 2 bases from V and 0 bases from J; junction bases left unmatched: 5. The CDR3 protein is CASSPVGQGGPNYGYTF. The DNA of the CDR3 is TGTGCCAGCTCACCAGTGGGACAGGGGGGTCCTAACTATGGCTACACCTTC.

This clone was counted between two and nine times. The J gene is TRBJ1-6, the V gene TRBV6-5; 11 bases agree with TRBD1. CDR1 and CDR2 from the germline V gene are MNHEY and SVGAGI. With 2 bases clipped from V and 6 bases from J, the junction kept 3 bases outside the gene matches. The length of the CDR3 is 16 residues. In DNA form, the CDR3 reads TGTGCCAGCAGTTACACGGACAGGGGGCTTAATTCACCCCTCCACTTT. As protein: CASSYTDRGLNSPLHF.

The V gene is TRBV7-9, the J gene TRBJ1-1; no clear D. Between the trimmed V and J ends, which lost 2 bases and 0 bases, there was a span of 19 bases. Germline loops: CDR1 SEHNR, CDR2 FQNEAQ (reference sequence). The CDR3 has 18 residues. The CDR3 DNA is TGTGCCAGCAGCTTAAGGGAGGTCCGGCAGGTTATGAACACTGAAGCTTTCTTT. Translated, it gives CASSLREVRQVMNTEAFF.

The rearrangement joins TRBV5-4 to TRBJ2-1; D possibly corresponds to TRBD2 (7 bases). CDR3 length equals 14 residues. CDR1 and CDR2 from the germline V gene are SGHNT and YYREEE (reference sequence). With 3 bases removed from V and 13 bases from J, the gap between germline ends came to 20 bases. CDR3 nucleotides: TGTGCCAGCAGCTCCCGGGCGAGGGGGGGCCCTCAGTTCTTC. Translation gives CASSSRARGGPQFF.

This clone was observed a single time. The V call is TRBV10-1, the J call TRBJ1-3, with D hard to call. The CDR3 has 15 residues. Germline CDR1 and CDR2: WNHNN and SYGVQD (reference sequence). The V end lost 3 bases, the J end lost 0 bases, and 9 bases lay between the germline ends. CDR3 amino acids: CASSESSGSGNTIYF. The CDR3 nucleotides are TGCGCCAGCAGTGAAAGTTCTGGCTCTGGAAACACCATATATTTT.

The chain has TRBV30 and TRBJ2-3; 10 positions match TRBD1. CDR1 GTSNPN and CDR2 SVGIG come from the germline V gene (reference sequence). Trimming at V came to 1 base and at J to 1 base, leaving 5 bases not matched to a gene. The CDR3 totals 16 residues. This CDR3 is CAWSGPGTGGTDTQYF. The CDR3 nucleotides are TGTGCCTGGAGTGGGCCCGGGACAGGGGGCACAGATACGCAGTATTTT. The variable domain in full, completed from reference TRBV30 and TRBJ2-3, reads SQTIHQWPATLVQPVGSPLSLECTVEGTSNPNLYWYRQAAGRGLQLLFYSVGIGQISSEVPQNLSASRPQDRQFILSSKKLLLSDSGFYLCAWSGPGTGGTDTQYFGPGTRLTVL.

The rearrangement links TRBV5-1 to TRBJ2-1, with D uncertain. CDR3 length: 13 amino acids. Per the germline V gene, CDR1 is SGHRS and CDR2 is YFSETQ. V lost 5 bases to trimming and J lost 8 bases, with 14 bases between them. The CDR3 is CASSPTVRDEQFF. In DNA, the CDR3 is TGCGCCAGCAGTCCTACCGTTAGGGATGAGCAGTTCTTC.

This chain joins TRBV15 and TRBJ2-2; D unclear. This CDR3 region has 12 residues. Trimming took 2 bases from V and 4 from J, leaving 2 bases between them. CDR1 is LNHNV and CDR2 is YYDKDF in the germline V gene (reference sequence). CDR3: CATSRSTGELFF. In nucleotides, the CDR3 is TGTGCCACCAGCAGAAGCACCGGGGAGCTGTTTTTT.

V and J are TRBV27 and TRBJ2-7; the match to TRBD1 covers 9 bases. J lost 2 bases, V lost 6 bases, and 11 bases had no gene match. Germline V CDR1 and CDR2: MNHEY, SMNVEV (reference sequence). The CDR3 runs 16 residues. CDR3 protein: CASRLYRGRPPYEQYF. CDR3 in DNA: TGTGCCAGCAGACTCTACAGGGGGCGCCCCCCCTACGAGCAGTACTTC.